The source of this T cell receptor (beta chain) is a study of shared clonotypes between healthy human individuals. As to this clone: The antigen remains undetermined.

Study-wide findings and caveats: Expectations were that clonotype sharing among donors would be affected by sequencing depth.

Clones were sequenced by immunoSEQ multiplex PCR, and TCRdb holds only the in-frame ones, with some missing. The data contain about 2,500,000 clones, just over 90% of them singletons. Sequencing was done on a sample of naive CD4+ T cells sorted from blood. As to subset: CD45RA+ positively selected. The source of this sequence is a man aged 18 to 29 in good health.

The CDR3: CASSLATGSATDTQYF. The CDR3 DNA reads as TGCGCCAGCAGCTTGGCCACAGGGTCTGCGACAGATACGCAGTATTTT. This chain uses TRBV5-1 with TRBJ2-3; perhaps TRBD1 as D (6 bases). The CDR3 is 16 residues long. Germline CDR1 SGHRS, CDR2 YFSETQ. Trimming stripped 0 bases from V and 3 bases from J, with 14 bases between.